The present entry profiles one TCR beta chain with its context. No antigen is known for it. The entry originates in a study of T cell therapy after organ transplantation. Overall study context: Responders numbered eight and nonresponders two among ten patients. CMV-specific T cells, median 1.92 x 10^8, were given as 2 to 6 intravenous infusions.

V was pared by 6 bases and J by 2 bases, with 11 bases between. There are 13 residues in the CDR3. Germline V gene lookup returns CDR1 MDHEN and CDR2 SYDVKM. Time point in this sample: 20-29 weeks after completion of therapy. Findings and limits, study-wide: Endogenous clonotypes not in therapy products appeared after therapy alongside transferred ones. Minimal repertoire change after therapy followed marked pretherapy expansions in nonresponders.

Some clones are missing from TCRdb's copy, which holds only in-frame ones; the method was immunoSEQ multiplex PCR. The sample lists roughly 20,000 clones; roughly 84% were seen once. Specimen: CD8+ T cells from blood, collected after autologous CMV-specific T cell therapy. V gene TRBV28 combines with J gene TRBJ2-7; maybe TRBD1 (5 bases). The sequence came from a human patient who had received a solid organ transplant and had CMV disease. The graft donor may have contributed some T cells. The CDR3 region has the DNA TGTGCCAGCAGACCGACAGCGACCTACGAGCAGTACTTC. Translating it yields CASRPTATYEQYF.